This T cell receptor (beta chain) was sequenced in a study of blood T cell repertoires in COVID-19. Generated by immunoSEQ multiplex PCR, the TCRdb table keeps only in-frame clones and is missing some. The repertoire consists of 150,000 or so clones, with over 75% occurring once and the leading ten covering 10% to 15%. This CDR3 is built from 17 residues. Germline V lookup: CDR1 LGHNA, CDR2 YNFKEQ. The V end was cut by 4 bases, the J end by 2 bases, with 21 bases between. The sequencing input was peripheral blood. The source of this sequence is a man in his fifties or sixties with active or convalescent COVID-19. The chain is built from TRBV4-2 and TRBJ2-7; D perhaps matches TRBD1 (9 bases). The CDR3 nucleotides read TGTGCCAGCAGCCCAGGTGGGGGACAGGGACTAGCCTACGAGCAGTACTTC. Amino acid sequence: CASSPGGGQGLAYEQYF.